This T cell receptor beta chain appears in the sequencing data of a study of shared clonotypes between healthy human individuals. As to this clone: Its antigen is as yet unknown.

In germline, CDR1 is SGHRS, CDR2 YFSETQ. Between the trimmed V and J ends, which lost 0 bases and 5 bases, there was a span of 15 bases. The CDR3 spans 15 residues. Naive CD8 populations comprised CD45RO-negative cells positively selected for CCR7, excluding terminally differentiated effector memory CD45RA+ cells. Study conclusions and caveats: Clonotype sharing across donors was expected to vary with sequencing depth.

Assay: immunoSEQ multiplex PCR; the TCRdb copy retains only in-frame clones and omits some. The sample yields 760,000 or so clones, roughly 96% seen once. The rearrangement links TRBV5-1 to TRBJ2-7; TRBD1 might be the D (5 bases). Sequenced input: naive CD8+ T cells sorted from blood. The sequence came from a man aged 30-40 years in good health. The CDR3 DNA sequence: TGCGCCAGCAGCTTGGAGCCAGGGATGTTGAACGAGCAGTACTTC. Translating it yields CASSLEPGMLNEQYF.